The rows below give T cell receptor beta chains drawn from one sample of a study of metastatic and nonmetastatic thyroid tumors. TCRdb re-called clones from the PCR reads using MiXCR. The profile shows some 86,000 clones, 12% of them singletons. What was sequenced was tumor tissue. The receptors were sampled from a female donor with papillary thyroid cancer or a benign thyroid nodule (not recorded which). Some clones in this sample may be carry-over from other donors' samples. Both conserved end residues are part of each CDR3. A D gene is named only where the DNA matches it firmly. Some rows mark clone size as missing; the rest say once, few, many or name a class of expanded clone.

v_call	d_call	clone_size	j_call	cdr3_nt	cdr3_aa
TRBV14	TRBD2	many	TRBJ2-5	TGTGCCAGCAGCCATACGGGACTAGCGGGAGTCTTGAAAGAGACCCAGTACTTC	CASSHTGLAGVLKETQYF
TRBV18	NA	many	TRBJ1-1	TGTGCCAGCTCACCGGGACAGAACACTGAAGCTTTCTTT	CASSPGQNTEAFF
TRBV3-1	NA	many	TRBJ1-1	TGTGCCAGCAGCCAAGGAGTGGGTACTGAAGCTTTCTTT	CASSQGVGTEAFF
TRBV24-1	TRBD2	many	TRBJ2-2	TGTGCCACCAGTGATCATCTAGCGGGAGTCGACACCGGGGAGCTGTTTTTT	CATSDHLAGVDTGELFF
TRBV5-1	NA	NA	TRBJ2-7	TGCGCCGGCAGGAGCTCCCCTGTCTACGAGCAGTACTTC	CAGRSSPVYEQYF
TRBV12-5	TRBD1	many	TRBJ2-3	TGTGCTAGTGGTTACCAGGGGGCAGATACGCAGTATTTT	CASGYQGADTQYF
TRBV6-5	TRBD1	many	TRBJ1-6	TGTGCCAGCAGTTACTCCGGACAGGGGGTTCAGTCACCCCTCCACTTT	CASSYSGQGVQSPLHF
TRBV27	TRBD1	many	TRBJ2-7	TGTGCCAGCCACAGGGGCTACGAGCAGTACTTC	CASHRGYEQYF
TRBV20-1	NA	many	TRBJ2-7	TGCAGTGCTAGAGTGGGCCGGAGCGGTTTCTCCTACGAGCAGTACTTC	CSARVGRSGFSYEQYF
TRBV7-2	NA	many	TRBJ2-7	TGTGCCAGCAGCCGGATGAACTACGAGCAGTACTTC	CASSRMNYEQYF